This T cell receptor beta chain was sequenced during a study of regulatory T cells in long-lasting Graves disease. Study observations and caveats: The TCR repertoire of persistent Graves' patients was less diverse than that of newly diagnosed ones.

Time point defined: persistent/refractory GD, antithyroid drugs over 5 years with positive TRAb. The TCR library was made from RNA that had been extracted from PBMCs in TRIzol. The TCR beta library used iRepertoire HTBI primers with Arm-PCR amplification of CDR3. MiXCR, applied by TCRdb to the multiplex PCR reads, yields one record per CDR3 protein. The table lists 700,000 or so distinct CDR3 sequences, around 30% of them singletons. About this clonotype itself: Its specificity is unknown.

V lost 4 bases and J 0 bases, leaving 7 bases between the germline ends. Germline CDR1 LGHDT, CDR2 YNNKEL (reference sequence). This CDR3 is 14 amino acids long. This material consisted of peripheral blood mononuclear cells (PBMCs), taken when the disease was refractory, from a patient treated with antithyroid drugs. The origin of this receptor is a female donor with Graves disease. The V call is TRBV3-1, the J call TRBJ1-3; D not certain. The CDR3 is CASSRLGSGNTIYF. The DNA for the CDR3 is TGTGCCAGCAGCCGTCTGGGCTCTGGAAACACCATATATTTT.